These T cell receptor beta chains were read from a single sample in a study of post-analysis software for immune sequencing data. TCRdb independently ran MiXCR on the PCR reads; one entry per CDR3 protein. The table lists approximately 770,000 distinct CDR3 sequences, roughly 50% of them singletons. Input material: blood. Receptors originate from a girl aged 5 to 17 with multiple sclerosis. The CDR3 runs from the conserved cysteine through the conserved F or W. The D gene is left open where the match is weak. Not all rows give a size; the values are once, few, many and, for expanded clones, a class.

>.|TRBV5-1|few|TRBJ2-3
TGCGCCAGCAGCTTGGCAGGAAGGAGGACAGATACGCAGTATTTT
CASSLAGRRTDTQYF
>TRBD1|TRBV20-1|.|TRBJ1-4
TGCAGTGCTAGAGGGGACAGGGCACGTGAAAAACTGTTTTTT
CSARGDRAREKLFF
>.|TRBV13|few|TRBJ2-5
TGTGCCAGCAGCAATAGCGGAGAGACCCAGTACTTC
CASSNSGETQYF
>.|TRBV7-9|.|TRBJ2-4
TGTGCCAGCAGCTTAGGTACAGGTACCCTAGCCAAAAACATTCAGTACTTC
CASSLGTGTLAKNIQYF
>TRBD1|TRBV29-1|few|TRBJ2-1
TGCAGCGTTGCGGGACAGGGCCCGGGGGATGAGCAGTTCTTC
CSVAGQGPGDEQFF
>.|TRBV28|.|TRBJ1-5
TGTGCCAGCAGTCTCCTGGGACCGTCTAGCAATCAGCCCCAGCATTTT
CASSLLGPSSNQPQHF
>TRBD1|TRBV9|once|TRBJ1-2
TGTGCCAGCAGCGTAGTCTCAGGGGGCGACTATGGCTACACCTTC
CASSVVSGGDYGYTF
>TRBD2|TRBV29-1|few|TRBJ2-7
TGCAGCGTAGGACCCCCTAGCGGGCAGTACTTC
CSVGPPSGQYF
>TRBD1|TRBV9|few|TRBJ2-5
TGTGCCAGCAGCGGGACAGGGGTAGAGACCCAGTACTTC
CASSGTGVETQYF
>.|TRBV20-1|.|TRBJ2-4
TGCAGTGCTAGAGAAGAATCCCAGGGTCCCCTGCTGATAGCCAAAAACATTCAGTACTTC
CSAREESQGPLLIAKNIQYF
>TRBD2|TRBV6-5|.|TRBJ2-1
TGCGCGGCGGGAGCCCGGAATGAGCAGTTCTTC
CAAGARNEQFF
>.|TRBV12-3/TRBV12-4|.|TRBJ2-3
TGTGCCAGCAGTTTAGCGGGAGCCCAGGGGGATACGCAGTATTTT
CASSLAGAQGDTQYF
>.|TRBV20-1|once|TRBJ2-7
TGCAGTGCGGGGAGGATTGGGGGGAGATCCTACGAGCAGTACTTC
CSAGRIGGRSYEQYF
>.|TRBV10-3|few|TRBJ2-7
TGTGCCACGACAGTTCTCTCCTACGAGCAGTACTTC
CATTVLSYEQYF
>TRBD2|TRBV28|.|TRBJ2-3
TGTGCCACCGCGGGAGCAAGAGATACGCAGTATTTT
CATAGARDTQYF
>.|TRBV13|few|TRBJ2-7
TGTGCCAGCAGAATCCTCACAGGGTCCAGCTCCTACGAGCAGTACTTC
CASRILTGSSSYEQYF
>TRBD2|TRBV7-2|.|TRBJ2-7
TGTGCCAGCAGCTTACGTCTAGCGGCCCCCGGGCAGTACTTC
CASSLRLAAPGQYF
>TRBD1|TRBV2|.|TRBJ2-5
TGTGCCAGCGTGGGACAGGGGCACAAAGAGACCCAGTACTTC
CASVGQGHKETQYF
>TRBD2|TRBV9|.|TRBJ2-5
TGTGCCAGCAGCGCTGGGACTAGCGGGATGGGGGAGACCCAGTACTTC
CASSAGTSGMGETQYF
>TRBD2|TRBV15|many|TRBJ2-1
TGTGCCACCCAGGTTTTTCCTAGCGGAAAATCCTACAATGAGCAGTTCTTC
CATQVFPSGKSYNEQFF
>.|TRBV2|.|TRBJ1-2
TGTGCCAGCAGGGATCCAAACGGAGACTATGGCTACACCTTC
CASRDPNGDYGYTF